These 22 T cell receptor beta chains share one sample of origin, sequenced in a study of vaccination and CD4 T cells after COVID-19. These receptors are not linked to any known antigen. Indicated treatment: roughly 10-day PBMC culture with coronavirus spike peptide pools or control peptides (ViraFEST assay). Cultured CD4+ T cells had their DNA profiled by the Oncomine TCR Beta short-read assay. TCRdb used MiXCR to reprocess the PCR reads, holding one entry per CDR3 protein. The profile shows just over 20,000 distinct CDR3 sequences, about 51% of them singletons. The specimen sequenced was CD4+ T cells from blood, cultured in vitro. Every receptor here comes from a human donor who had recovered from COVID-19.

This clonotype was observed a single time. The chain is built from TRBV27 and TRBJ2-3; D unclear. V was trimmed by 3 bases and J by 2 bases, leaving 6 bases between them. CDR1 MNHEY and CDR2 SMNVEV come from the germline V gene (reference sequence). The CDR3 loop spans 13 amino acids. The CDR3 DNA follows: TGTGCCAGCAGTTTCCAGAACACAGATACGCAGTATTTT. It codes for CASSFQNTDTQYF.

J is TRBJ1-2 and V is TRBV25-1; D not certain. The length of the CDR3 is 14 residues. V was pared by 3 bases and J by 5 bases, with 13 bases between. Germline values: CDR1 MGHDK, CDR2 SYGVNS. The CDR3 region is CASSDPDRPYGYTF. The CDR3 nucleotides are TGTGCCAGCAGTGATCCCGACCGGCCTTATGGCTACACCTTC.

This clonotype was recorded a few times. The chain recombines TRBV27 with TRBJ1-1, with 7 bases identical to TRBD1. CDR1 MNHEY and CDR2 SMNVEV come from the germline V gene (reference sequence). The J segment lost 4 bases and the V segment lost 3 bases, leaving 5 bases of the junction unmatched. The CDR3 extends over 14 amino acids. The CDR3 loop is CASSFNRGGTEAFF. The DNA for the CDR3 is TGTGCCAGCAGTTTTAACAGGGGAGGCACTGAAGCTTTCTTT.

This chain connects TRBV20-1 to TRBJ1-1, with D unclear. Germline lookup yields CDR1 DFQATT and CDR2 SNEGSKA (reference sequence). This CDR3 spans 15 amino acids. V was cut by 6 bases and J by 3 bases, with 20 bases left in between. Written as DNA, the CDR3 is TGCAGTGCACCAATTACAGCCGGTTCGTACACTGAAGCTTTCTTT. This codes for CSAPITAGSYTEAFF.

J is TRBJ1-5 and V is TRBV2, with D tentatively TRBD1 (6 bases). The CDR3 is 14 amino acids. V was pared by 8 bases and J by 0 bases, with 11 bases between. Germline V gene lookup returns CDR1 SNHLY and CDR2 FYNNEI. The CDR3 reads CASSDRSSNQPQHF. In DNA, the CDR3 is TGTGCCAGCTCGGACAGATCTAGCAATCAGCCCCAGCATTTT.

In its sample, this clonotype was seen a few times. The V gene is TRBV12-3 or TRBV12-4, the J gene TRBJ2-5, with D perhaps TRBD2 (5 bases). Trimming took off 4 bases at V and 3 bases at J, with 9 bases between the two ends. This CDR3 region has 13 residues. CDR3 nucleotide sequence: TGTGCCAGCAGTTGGACTGACAAAGAGACCCAGTACTTC. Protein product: CASSWTDKETQYF.

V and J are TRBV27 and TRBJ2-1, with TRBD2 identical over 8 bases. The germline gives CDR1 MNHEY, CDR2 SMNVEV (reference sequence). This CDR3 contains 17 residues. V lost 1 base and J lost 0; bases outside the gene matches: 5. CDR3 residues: CASSLFGLADSYNEQFF. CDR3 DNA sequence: TGTGCCAGCAGTTTATTCGGACTAGCTGACTCCTACAATGAGCAGTTCTTC.

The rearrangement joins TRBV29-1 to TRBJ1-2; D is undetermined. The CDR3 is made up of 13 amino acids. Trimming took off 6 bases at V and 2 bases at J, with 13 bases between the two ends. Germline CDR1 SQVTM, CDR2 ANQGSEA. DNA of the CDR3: TGCAGCGTCCCCGCAGCGGGGAACTATGGCTACACCTTC. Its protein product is CSVPAAGNYGYTF.

CDR3 sequence (DNA): TGTGCCAGTAGTATCACAGATACGCAGTATTTT. Its translation: CASSITDTQYF. This rearrangement joins TRBV19 to TRBJ2-3; D is undetermined. CDR3 size: 11 residues. CDR1 is LNHDA, CDR2 SQIVND, per germline (reference sequence). V dropped 3 bases and J dropped 2 bases, with 0 bases sitting between them.

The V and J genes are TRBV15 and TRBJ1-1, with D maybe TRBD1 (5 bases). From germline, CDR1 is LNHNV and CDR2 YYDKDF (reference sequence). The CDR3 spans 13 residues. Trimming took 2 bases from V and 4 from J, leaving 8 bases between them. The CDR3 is CATSRTGITEAFF. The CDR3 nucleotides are TGTGCCACCAGCAGAACAGGCATCACTGAAGCTTTCTTT.

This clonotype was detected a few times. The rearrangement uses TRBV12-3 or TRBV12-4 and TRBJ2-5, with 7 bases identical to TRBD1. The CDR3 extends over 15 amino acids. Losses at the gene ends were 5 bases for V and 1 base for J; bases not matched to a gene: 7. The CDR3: CASSADSGGQETQYF. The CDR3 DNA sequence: TGTGCCAGCAGTGCTGACTCAGGGGGCCAAGAGACCCAGTACTTC.

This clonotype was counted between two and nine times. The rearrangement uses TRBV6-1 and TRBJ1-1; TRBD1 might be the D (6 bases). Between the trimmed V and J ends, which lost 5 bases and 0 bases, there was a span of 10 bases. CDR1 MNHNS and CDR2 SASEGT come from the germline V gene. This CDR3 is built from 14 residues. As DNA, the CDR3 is TGTGCCAGCAGTCAAGGACAGATGAACACTGAAGCTTTCTTT. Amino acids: CASSQGQMNTEAFF.

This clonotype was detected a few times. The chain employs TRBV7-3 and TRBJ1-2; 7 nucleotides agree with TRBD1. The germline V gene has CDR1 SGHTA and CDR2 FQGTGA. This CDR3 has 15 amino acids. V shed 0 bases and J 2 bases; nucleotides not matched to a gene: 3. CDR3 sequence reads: CASSLTAGGNYGYTF. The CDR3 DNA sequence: TGTGCCAGCAGCTTAACGGCAGGGGGGAACTATGGCTACACCTTC.

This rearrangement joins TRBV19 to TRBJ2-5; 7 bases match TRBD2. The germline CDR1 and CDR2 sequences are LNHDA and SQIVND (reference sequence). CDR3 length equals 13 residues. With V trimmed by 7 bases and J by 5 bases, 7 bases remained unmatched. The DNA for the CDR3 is TGTGCCAGTAAACGGGAGGTCGGCGAGACCCAGTACTTC. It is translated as CASKREVGETQYF. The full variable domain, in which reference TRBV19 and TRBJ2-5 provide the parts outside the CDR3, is DGGITQSPKYLFRKEGQNVTLSCEQNLNHDAMYWYRQDPGQGLRLIYYSQIVNDFQKGDIAEGYSVSREKKESFPLTVTSAQKNPTAFYLCASKREVGETQYFGPGTRLLVL.

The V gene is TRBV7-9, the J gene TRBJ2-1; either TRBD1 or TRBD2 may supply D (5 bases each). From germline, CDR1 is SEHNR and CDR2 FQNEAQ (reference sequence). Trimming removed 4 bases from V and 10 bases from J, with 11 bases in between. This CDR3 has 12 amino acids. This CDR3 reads CASSSPGREQFF. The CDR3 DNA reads TGTGCCAGCAGCTCCCCGGGACGCGAGCAGTTCTTC.

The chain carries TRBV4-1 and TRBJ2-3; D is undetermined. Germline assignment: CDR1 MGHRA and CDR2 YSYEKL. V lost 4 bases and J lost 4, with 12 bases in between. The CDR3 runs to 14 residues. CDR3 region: CASSPTVRADTQYF. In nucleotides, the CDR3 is TGCGCCAGCAGCCCCACAGTTAGGGCAGATACGCAGTATTTT.

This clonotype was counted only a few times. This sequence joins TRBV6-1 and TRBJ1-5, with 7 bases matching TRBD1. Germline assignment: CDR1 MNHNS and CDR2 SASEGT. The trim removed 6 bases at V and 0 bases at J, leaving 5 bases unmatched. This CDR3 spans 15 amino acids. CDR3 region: CASSPGTDSNQPQHF. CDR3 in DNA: TGTGCCAGCAGCCCTGGGACAGATAGCAATCAGCCCCAGCATTTT.

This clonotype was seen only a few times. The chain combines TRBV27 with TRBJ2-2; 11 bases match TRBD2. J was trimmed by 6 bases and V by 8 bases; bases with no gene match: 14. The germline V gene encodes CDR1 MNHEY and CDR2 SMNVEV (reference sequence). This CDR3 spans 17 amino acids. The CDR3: CASGRSYSGGAAGELFF. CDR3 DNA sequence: TGTGCCAGCGGGAGAAGCTATAGCGGGGGGGCGGCCGGGGAGCTGTTTTTT.

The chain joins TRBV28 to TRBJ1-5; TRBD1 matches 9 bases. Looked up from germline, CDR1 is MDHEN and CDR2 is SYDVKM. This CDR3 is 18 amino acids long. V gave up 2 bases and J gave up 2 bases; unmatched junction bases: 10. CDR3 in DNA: TGTGCCAGCAGTTTACCGGGACAGGGTTTACTTGGCAATCAGCCCCAGCATTTT. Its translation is CASSLPGQGLLGNQPQHF. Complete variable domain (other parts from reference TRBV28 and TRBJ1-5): DVKVTQSSRYLVKRTGEKVFLECVQDMDHENMFWYRQDPGLGLRLIYFSYDVKMKEKGDIPEGYSVSREKKERFSLILESASTNQTSMYLCASSLPGQGLLGNQPQHFGDGTRLSIL.

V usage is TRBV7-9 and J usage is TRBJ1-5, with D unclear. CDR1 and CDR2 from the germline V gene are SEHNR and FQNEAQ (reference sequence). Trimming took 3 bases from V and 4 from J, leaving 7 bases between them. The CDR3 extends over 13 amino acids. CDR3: CASSLGQNQPQHF. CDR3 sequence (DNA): TGTGCCAGCAGCTTGGGTCAGAATCAGCCCCAGCATTTT.

CDR3 amino acids: CASSVGGTYNEQFF. DNA for the CDR3: TGTGCCAGCAGCGTAGGCGGGACCTACAATGAGCAGTTCTTC. V gene TRBV9 combines with J gene TRBJ2-1, with a possible D match to TRBD2 (6 bases). Trimming cost V 0 bases and J 2 bases, with 6 bases left between them. The CDR3 contains 14 residues. Germline values: CDR1 SGDLS, CDR2 YYNGEE.

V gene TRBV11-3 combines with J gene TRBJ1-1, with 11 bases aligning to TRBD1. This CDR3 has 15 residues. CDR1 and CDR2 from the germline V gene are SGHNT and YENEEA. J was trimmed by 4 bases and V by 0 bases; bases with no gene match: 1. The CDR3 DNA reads TGTGCCAGCAGCTTAGAAGGGACAGGGGGCACTGAAGCTTTCTTT. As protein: CASSLEGTGGTEAFF.